The rows below give T cell receptor beta chains drawn from one sample of a study of beta chain features in type 1 diabetes. Sequenced by immunoSEQ multiplex PCR; TCRdb stores in-frame clones only, minus some. Of under 400,000 clones in the sample, approximately 14% were seen once. Sequencing was carried out using central memory CD4+ T cells from blood. All receptors come from a man between 25 and 39 years old in good health. CDR3s include the opening cysteine and the closing phenylalanine or tryptophan. A D gene is named only where the DNA matches it firmly. Some rows have no size entry. The others give once, few or many, or a class for an expanded clone.

TRBV27	TRBJ2-7	16	TRBD1	-	TGTGCCAGCGGCACGGCGGGGACAGGGGGACTCTACGAGCAGTACTTC	CASGTAGTGGLYEQYF
TRBV7-8	TRBJ2-1	12	-	few	TGTGCCAGCAGCTTAGGGCTGGGTGAGCAGTTCTTC	CASSLGLGEQFF
TRBV27	TRBJ2-2	13	-	few	TGTGCCAGCAGTTCTACACCCACCGGGGAGCTGTTTTTT	CASSSTPTGELFF
TRBV2	TRBJ2-3	14	-	few	TGTGCCAGCAGCGACAGGTCTAGCACAGATACGCAGTATTTT	CASSDRSSTDTQYF
TRBV7-6	TRBJ2-1	16	TRBD2	-	TGTGCCAGCAGCTTAATAGCGGGACTAGTTGACAATGAGCAGTTCTTC	CASSLIAGLVDNEQFF
TRBV5-1	TRBJ1-1	17	TRBD1	many	TGCGCCAGCAGCCCGGTCCCGGGACAGGGCTGGAACACTGAAGCTTTCTTT	CASSPVPGQGWNTEAFF
TRBV7-9	TRBJ2-5	14	-	-	TGTGCCAGCAGCTTAGGCAGGGCGCAAGAGACCCAGTACTTC	CASSLGRAQETQYF
TRBV5-1	TRBJ1-4	15	-	few	TGCGCCAGCAGCTTGGCCAGGGTCGCTAATGAAAAACTGTTTTTT	CASSLARVANEKLFF
TRBV6-5	TRBJ2-7	11	-	few	TGTGCCAGCAGTTGGTTCGGCGAGCAGTACTTC	CASSWFGEQYF
TRBV6-6	TRBJ2-3	15	-	-	TGTGCCAGCAGTTACCGGCCAGGGGGCACAGATACGCAGTATTTT	CASSYRPGGTDTQYF
TRBV5-1	TRBJ2-3	14	TRBD1	many	TGCGCCAGCAGCCGGGACAGTGGGTCAGATACGCAGTATTTT	CASSRDSGSDTQYF
TRBV7-7	TRBJ2-1	13	-	few	TGTGCTAGCAGCTTAGGAGCCTCGGCTGAGCAGTTCTTC	CASSLGASAEQFF
TRBV4-1	TRBJ2-4	13	TRBD1	-	TGCGCCAGCAGCCAAACAGGGGCCCCTTTGCAGTACTTC	CASSQTGAPLQYF
TRBV21-1	TRBJ2-7	14	-	many	TGTGCCAGCAGCAAACGGGAAACAGGGGACGAGCAGTACTTC	CASSKRETGDEQYF
TRBV5-4	TRBJ2-2	16	-	few	TGTGCCAGCACCAAAGGGTCAGCTGCGAACACCGGGGAGCTGTTTTTT	CASTKGSAANTGELFF
TRBV6-1	TRBJ1-2	12	-	-	TGTGCCAGCACACACGTTAACTATGGCTACACCTTC	CASTHVNYGYTF